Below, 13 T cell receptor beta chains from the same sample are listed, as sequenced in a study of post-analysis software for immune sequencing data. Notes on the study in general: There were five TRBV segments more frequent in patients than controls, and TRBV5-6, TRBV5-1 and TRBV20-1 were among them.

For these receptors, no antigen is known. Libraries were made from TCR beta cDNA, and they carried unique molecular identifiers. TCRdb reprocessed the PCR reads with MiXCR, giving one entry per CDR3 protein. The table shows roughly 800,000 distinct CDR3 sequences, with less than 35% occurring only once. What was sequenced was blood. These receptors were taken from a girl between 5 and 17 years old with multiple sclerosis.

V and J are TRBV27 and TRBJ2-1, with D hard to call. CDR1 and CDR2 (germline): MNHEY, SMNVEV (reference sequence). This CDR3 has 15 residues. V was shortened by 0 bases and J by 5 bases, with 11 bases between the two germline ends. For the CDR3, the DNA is TGTGCCAGCAGTTTATCGTACGATGACAACAATGAGCAGTTCTTC. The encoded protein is CASSLSYDDNNEQFF.

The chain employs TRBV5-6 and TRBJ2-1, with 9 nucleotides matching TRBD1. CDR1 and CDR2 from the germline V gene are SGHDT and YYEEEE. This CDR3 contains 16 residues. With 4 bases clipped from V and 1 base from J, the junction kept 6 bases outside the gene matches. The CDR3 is CASSLGTGKSYNEQFF. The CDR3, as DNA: TGTGCCAGCAGCCTTGGGACAGGGAAGTCCTACAATGAGCAGTTCTTC.

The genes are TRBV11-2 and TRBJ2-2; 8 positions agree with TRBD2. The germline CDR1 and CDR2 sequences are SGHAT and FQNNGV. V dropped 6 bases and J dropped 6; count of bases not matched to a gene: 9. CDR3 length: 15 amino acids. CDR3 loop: CASRQRESDPGELFF. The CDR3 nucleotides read TGTGCCAGCAGGCAGCGGGAGAGTGATCCCGGGGAGCTGTTTTTT. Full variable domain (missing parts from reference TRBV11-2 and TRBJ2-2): EAGVAQSPRYKIIEKRQSVAFWCNPISGHATLYWYQQILGQGPKLLIQFQNNGVVDDSQLPKDRFSAERLKGVDSTLKIQPAKLEDSAVYLCASRQRESDPGELFFGEGSRLTVL.

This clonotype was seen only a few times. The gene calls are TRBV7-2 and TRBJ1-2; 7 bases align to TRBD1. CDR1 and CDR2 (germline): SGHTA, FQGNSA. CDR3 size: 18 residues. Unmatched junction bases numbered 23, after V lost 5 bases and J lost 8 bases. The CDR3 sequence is CASSREVWTGQSGLGYTF. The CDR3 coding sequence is TGTGCCAGCAGCCGTGAAGTATGGACGGGACAGTCGGGGCTGGGCTACACCTTC.

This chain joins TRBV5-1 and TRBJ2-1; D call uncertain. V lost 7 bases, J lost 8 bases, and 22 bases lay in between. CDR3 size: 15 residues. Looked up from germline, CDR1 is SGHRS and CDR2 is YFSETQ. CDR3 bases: TGCGCCAGCGGTAAGGCAGGAGCCCTTTGGGATGAGCAGTTCTTC. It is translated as CASGKAGALWDEQFF.

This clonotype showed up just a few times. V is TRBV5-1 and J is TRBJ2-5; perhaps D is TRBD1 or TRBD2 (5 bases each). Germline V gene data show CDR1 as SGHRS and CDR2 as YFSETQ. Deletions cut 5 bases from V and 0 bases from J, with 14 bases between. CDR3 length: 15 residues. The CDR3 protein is CASRPQVGDQETQYF. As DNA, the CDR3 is TGCGCCAGCAGGCCTCAGGTGGGGGACCAAGAGACCCAGTACTTC.

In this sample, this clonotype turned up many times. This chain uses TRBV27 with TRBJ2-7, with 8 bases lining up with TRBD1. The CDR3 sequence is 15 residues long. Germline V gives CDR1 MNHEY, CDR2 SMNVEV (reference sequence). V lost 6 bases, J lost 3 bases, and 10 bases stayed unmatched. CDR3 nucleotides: TGTGCCAGCAGCCAAGAGGCAGGGGGCCACTACGAGCAGTACTTC. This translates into CASSQEAGGHYEQYF.

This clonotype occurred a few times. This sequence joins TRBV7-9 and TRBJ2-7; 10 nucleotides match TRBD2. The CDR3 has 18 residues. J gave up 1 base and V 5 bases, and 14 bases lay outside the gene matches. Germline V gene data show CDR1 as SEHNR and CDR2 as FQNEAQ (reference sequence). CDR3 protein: CASSPRGDGTSESYEQYF. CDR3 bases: TGTGCCAGCAGCCCCAGGGGGGACGGGACTAGCGAATCCTACGAGCAGTACTTC.

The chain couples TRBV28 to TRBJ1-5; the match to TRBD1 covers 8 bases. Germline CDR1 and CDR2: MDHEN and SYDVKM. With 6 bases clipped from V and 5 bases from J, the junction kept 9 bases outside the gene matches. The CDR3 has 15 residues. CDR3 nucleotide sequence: TGTGCCAGCAGATATTGGACAGGGCTGGATCAGCCCCAGCATTTT. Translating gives CASRYWTGLDQPQHF.

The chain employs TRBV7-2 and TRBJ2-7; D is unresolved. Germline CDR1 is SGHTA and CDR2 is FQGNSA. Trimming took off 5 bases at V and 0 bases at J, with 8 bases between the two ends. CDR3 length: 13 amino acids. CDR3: CASSHRPSYEQYF. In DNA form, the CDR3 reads TGTGCCAGCAGCCACAGACCCTCCTACGAGCAGTACTTC.

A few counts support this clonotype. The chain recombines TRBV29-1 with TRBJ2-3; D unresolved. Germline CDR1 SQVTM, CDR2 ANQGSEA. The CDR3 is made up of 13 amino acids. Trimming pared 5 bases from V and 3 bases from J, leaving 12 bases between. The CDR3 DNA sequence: TGCAGCGTTTCAAGGAGAGGTACAGATACGCAGTATTTT. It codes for CSVSRRGTDTQYF.

In DNA form, the CDR3 reads TGTGCCAGCAGGTTGGGGGGGTTAACCAATGAGCAGTTCTTC. Protein: CASRLGGLTNEQFF. This chain uses TRBV12-3 or TRBV12-4 with TRBJ2-1; 7 bases are shared with TRBD2. The CDR3 has 14 residues. After removal of 6 bases from V and 6 bases from J, the junction contained 8 bases not matched to a gene.

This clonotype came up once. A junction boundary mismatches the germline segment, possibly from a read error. Here the CDR3 reads CASSFGLAGRSSCEQYF. DNA of the CDR3: TGCGCCAGCAGCTTTGGACTAGCGGGCCGTAGCTCCTGCGAGCAGTACTTC. The genes are TRBV5-1 and TRBJ2-7; 11 positions match TRBD2. Germline-derived CDR1 and CDR2 are SGHRS and YFSETQ. CDR3 size: 17 residues. Full variable domain (rest looked up from reference TRBV5-1 and TRBJ2-7): KAGVTQTPRYLIKTRGQQVTLSCSPISGHRSVSWYQQTPGQGLQFLFEYFSETQRNKGNFPGRFSGRQFSNSRSEMNVSTLELGDSALYLCASSFGLAGRSSCEQYFGPGTRLTVT.